This TCR beta chain came from a study of cytomegalovirus exposure and HLA in healthy donors. In the PCR, 60 Vbeta and 13 Jbeta primers were used. The data were produced by immunoSEQ multiplex PCR, yet TCRdb's version contains in-frame clones alone and is incomplete. The sample has roughly 150,000 clones; about 85% are singletons. V was shortened by 4 bases and J by 3 bases, with 19 bases between the two germline ends. CDR1 is SGHDT, CDR2 YYEEEE, per germline. The CDR3 totals 17 residues. The specimen sequenced was PBMCs. The J gene is TRBJ1-4, the V gene TRBV5-6; TRBD1 might be the D (6 bases). This TCR was sampled from a boy aged 2-15 years in good health and CMV-seronegative. Here the CDR3 DNA reads TGTGCCAGCAGCCCTCGGACAGAGGGTACCCCTAATGAAAAACTGTTTTTT. Its protein is CASSPRTEGTPNEKLFF.